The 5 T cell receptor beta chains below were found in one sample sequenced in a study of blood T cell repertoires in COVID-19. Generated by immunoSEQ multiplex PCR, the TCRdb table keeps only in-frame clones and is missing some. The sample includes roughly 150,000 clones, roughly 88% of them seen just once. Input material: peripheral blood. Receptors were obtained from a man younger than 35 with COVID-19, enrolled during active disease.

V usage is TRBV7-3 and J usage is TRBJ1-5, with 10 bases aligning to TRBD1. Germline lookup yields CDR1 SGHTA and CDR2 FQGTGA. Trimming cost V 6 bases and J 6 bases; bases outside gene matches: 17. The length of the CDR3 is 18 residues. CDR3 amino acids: CASRCINRQGAVPQPQHF. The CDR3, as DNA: TGTGCCAGCAGATGTATAAATAGACAGGGGGCTGTTCCTCAGCCCCAGCATTTT.

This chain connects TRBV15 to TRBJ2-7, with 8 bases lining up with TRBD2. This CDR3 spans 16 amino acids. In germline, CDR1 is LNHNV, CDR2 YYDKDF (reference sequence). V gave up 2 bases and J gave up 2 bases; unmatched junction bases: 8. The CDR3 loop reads CATSRPSSGSTYEQYF. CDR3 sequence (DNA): TGTGCCACCAGCAGACCTTCTAGCGGGTCCACCTACGAGCAGTACTTC.

The DNA of the CDR3 is TGTGCCAGCAGCTCCCGGACAGGGTCCTACAATGAGCAGTTCTTC. Its protein product is CASSSRTGSYNEQFF. The rearrangement joins TRBV11-2 to TRBJ2-1, with TRBD1 identical over 8 bases. The CDR3 runs 15 residues. Trimming cost V 4 bases and J 1 base; bases outside gene matches: 3. Germline assignment: CDR1 SGHAT and CDR2 FQNNGV. The variable domain in full, with the rest retrieved from reference TRBV11-2 and TRBJ2-1, is EAGVAQSPRYKIIEKRQSVAFWCNPISGHATLYWYQQILGQGPKLLIQFQNNGVVDDSQLPKDRFSAERLKGVDSTLKIQPAKLEDSAVYLCASSSRTGSYNEQFFGPGTRLTVL.

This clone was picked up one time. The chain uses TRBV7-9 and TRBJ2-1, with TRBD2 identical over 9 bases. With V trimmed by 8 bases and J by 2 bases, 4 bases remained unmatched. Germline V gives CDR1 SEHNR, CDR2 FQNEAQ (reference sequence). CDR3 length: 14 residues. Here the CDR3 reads CASSLAGTYNEQFF. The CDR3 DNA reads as TGTGCCAGCTCGCTAGCGGGAACCTACAATGAGCAGTTCTTC.

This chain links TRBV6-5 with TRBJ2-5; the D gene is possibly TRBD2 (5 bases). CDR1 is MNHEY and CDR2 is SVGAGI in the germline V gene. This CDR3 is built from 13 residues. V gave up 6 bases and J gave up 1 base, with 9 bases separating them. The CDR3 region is CASSGLLQETQYF. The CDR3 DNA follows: TGTGCCAGCAGCGGACTGCTCCAAGAGACCCAGTACTTC.